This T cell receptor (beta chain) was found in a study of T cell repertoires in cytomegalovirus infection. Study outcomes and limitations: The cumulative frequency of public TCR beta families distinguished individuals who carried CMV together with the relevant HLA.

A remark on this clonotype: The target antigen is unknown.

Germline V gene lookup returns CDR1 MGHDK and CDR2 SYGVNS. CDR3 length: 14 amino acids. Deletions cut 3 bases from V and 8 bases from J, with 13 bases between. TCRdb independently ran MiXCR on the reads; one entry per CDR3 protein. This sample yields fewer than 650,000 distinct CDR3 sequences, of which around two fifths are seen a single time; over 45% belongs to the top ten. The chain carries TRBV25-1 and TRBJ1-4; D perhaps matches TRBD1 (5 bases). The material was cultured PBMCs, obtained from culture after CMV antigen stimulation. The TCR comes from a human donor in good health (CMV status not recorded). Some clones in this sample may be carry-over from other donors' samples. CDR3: CASSDTRGGEKLFF. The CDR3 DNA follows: TGTGCCAGCAGTGATACTAGGGGAGGCGAAAAACTGTTTTTT.